The rows below give T cell receptor beta chains drawn from one sample of a study of cytomegalovirus exposure and HLA in healthy donors. Here immunoSEQ multiplex PCR was the method, and the copy in TCRdb shows in-frame clones only, minus some. The table shows some 130,000 clones, with around 10% occurring only once. Sample: PBMCs. Source of these receptors: a woman between 35 and 50 years old in good health and CMV-seropositive. Each CDR3 is given with its conserved first and last residue. Each record gives: D gene, J gene, CDR3 length, clone size, V gene, CDR3 DNA, CDR3 protein. A D gene is named only where the DNA matches it firmly. The size of a clone is reported for some rows only, either as once, few or many, or as a class for expanded clones.

d_gene: -
j_gene: TRBJ2-1
len: 12
abundance: -
v_gene: TRBV15
CDR3nt: TGTGCCACCAGCATAATGACGGGTGAGCAGTTCTTC
CDR3aa: CATSIMTGEQFF

d_gene: -
j_gene: TRBJ1-6
len: 14
abundance: few
v_gene: TRBV19
CDR3nt: TGTGCCAGTAGTGGAGGCCTCTATAATTCACCCCTCCACTTT
CDR3aa: CASSGGLYNSPLHF

d_gene: TRBD1
j_gene: TRBJ1-2
len: 14
abundance: few
v_gene: TRBV5-4
CDR3nt: TGTGCCAGCAGAATACAGGGGTTGAACTATGGCTACACCTTC
CDR3aa: CASRIQGLNYGYTF

d_gene: -
j_gene: TRBJ2-3
len: 16
abundance: -
v_gene: TRBV4-1
CDR3nt: TGCGCCAGCAGCCGACCCTCTAGCAGCAGCACAGATACGCAGTATTTT
CDR3aa: CASSRPSSSSTDTQYF

d_gene: TRBD1
j_gene: TRBJ1-4
len: 15
abundance: few
v_gene: TRBV19
CDR3nt: TGTGCCAGTAGTATCCGGACAGGAAAAAATGAAAAACTGTTTTTT
CDR3aa: CASSIRTGKNEKLFF

d_gene: -
j_gene: TRBJ2-7
len: 12
abundance: few
v_gene: TRBV7-8
CDR3nt: TGTGCCAGCTCCTCCCGGGGCTACGAGCAGTACTTC
CDR3aa: CASSSRGYEQYF

d_gene: -
j_gene: TRBJ1-5
len: 15
abundance: -
v_gene: TRBV5-1
CDR3nt: TGCGCCAGCAGCTTGGGAGATAGCAGTAATCAGCCCCAGCATTTT
CDR3aa: CASSLGDSSNQPQHF

d_gene: TRBD1
j_gene: TRBJ1-2
len: 15
abundance: few
v_gene: TRBV15
CDR3nt: TGTGCCACCAGCCGCGACAGGGGATCTCTCAATGGCTACACCTTC
CDR3aa: CATSRDRGSLNGYTF

d_gene: TRBD2
j_gene: TRBJ2-7
len: 15
abundance: few
v_gene: TRBV6-6
CDR3nt: TGTGCCAGCAGTACAACTAGCGGGGGGGCCTACGAGCAGTACTTC
CDR3aa: CASSTTSGGAYEQYF

d_gene: TRBD1
j_gene: TRBJ2-2
len: 16
abundance: few
v_gene: TRBV6-6
CDR3nt: TGTGCCAGCAGTTACTTGGGGACAGAGAACACCGGGGAGCTGTTTTTT
CDR3aa: CASSYLGTENTGELFF

d_gene: -
j_gene: TRBJ1-6
len: 15
abundance: few
v_gene: TRBV6-1
CDR3nt: TGTGCCAGCAGTGAAACGCCGGGAATGAATTCACCCCTCCACTTT
CDR3aa: CASSETPGMNSPLHF

d_gene: TRBD1
j_gene: TRBJ1-4
len: 14
abundance: few
v_gene: TRBV16
CDR3nt: TGTGCCAGCAGCCAGAGGGGGCCGGAGGAAAAACTGTTTTTT
CDR3aa: CASSQRGPEEKLFF

d_gene: TRBD1
j_gene: TRBJ1-2
len: 17
abundance: -
v_gene: TRBV9
CDR3nt: TGTGCCAGCAGCGTAGGTCTGCGGGACAGGGAGGGTGATGGCTACACCTTC
CDR3aa: CASSVGLRDREGDGYTF

d_gene: -
j_gene: TRBJ1-2
len: 14
abundance: few
v_gene: TRBV5-4
CDR3nt: TGTGCCAGTAGAGATGGGGGGGGGCGCTTGGGCTACACCTTC
CDR3aa: CASRDGGGRLGYTF

d_gene: -
j_gene: TRBJ1-2
len: 13
abundance: few
v_gene: TRBV2
CDR3nt: TGTGCCAGCCCTCGCGCCGTCCGCTATGGCTACACCTTC
CDR3aa: CASPRAVRYGYTF

d_gene: -
j_gene: TRBJ2-7
len: 15
abundance: few
v_gene: TRBV5-1
CDR3nt: TGCGCCAGCAGCTTGGCACAGGAAAGCTCCTACGAGCAGTACTTC
CDR3aa: CASSLAQESSYEQYF

d_gene: -
j_gene: TRBJ1-1
len: 13
abundance: few
v_gene: TRBV5-1
CDR3nt: TGCGCCAGCATGGAGGGGGGGGGAACTGAAGCTTTCTTT
CDR3aa: CASMEGGGTEAFF

d_gene: TRBD2
j_gene: TRBJ2-5
len: 14
abundance: -
v_gene: TRBV2
CDR3nt: TGTGCCAGCAGTGGACGGGGGGGCGGGGAGACCCAGTACTTC
CDR3aa: CASSGRGGGETQYF

d_gene: -
j_gene: TRBJ1-2
len: 13
abundance: -
v_gene: TRBV5-1
CDR3nt: TGCGCCAGCAGCTTGGGGCAGGGGACAGGCTACACCTTC
CDR3aa: CASSLGQGTGYTF

d_gene: -
j_gene: TRBJ2-5
len: 14
abundance: few
v_gene: TRBV13
CDR3nt: TGTGCCAGCAGCCTCGGCCGGGTCGGAGGGACCCAGTACTTC
CDR3aa: CASSLGRVGGTQYF

d_gene: TRBD2
j_gene: TRBJ2-7
len: 18
abundance: -
v_gene: TRBV4-1
CDR3nt: TGCGCCAGCAGCCAAGCCCTCGGGACTAGCGGTTTCTCCTACGAGCAGTACTTC
CDR3aa: CASSQALGTSGFSYEQYF

d_gene: -
j_gene: TRBJ2-6
len: 17
abundance: few
v_gene: TRBV29-1
CDR3nt: TGCAGCGTTGAAGGTAACAGGGGACTGGCTGGGGCCAACGTCCTGACTTTC
CDR3aa: CSVEGNRGLAGANVLTF

d_gene: TRBD2
j_gene: TRBJ2-5
len: 15
abundance: few
v_gene: TRBV5-6
CDR3nt: TGTGCCAGCAGCCCCCTAGCGGACGTCGGCACGGCCCAGTACTTC
CDR3aa: CASSPLADVGTAQYF

d_gene: TRBD2
j_gene: TRBJ2-2
len: 16
abundance: few
v_gene: TRBV27
CDR3nt: TGTGCCAGCAGTTTGACTAGCGGGGGTATCAACGGGGAGCTGTTTTTT
CDR3aa: CASSLTSGGINGELFF

d_gene: TRBD1
j_gene: TRBJ1-4
len: 16
abundance: few
v_gene: TRBV7-9
CDR3nt: TGTGCCACGAAACAGGGGAACGGGGCAACTAATGAAAAACTGTTTTTT
CDR3aa: CATKQGNGATNEKLFF

d_gene: TRBD1
j_gene: TRBJ2-7
len: 16
abundance: -
v_gene: TRBV7-6
CDR3nt: TGTGCCAGCAGCTTAGCTGCCGGGACAGGGGGATACGAGCAGTACTTC
CDR3aa: CASSLAAGTGGYEQYF

d_gene: -
j_gene: TRBJ1-2
len: 12
abundance: -
v_gene: TRBV5-6
CDR3nt: TGTGCCAGCAGCATACCAGGCTATGGCTACACCTTC
CDR3aa: CASSIPGYGYTF

d_gene: TRBD2
j_gene: TRBJ2-7
len: 13
abundance: -
v_gene: TRBV10-3
CDR3nt: TGTGCCATCAGTGAGACTAGCGGGGAGGAGCAGTACTTC
CDR3aa: CAISETSGEEQYF

d_gene: -
j_gene: TRBJ1-5
len: 14
abundance: -
v_gene: TRBV6-1
CDR3nt: TGTGCCAGCAGTGGAAGCTGGGGGGATCAGCCCCAGCATTTT
CDR3aa: CASSGSWGDQPQHF

d_gene: TRBD1
j_gene: TRBJ1-5
len: 17
abundance: few
v_gene: TRBV6-1
CDR3nt: TGTGCCAGCAGTGGGGCTTTCGGGACAGGGGCCCATCAGCCCCAGCATTTT
CDR3aa: CASSGAFGTGAHQPQHF